The source of this T cell receptor (beta chain) is a study of cytomegalovirus exposure and HLA in healthy donors. Primers for the PCR totalled 60 Vbeta and 13 Jbeta. Data came from immunoSEQ multiplex PCR; TCRdb stores just in-frame clones and leaves some out. Altogether about 160,000 clones are present, 60% to 85% being singletons, with the ten largest covering 2% to 2.5%. The study, taken as a whole, reports: Analysis performed later found under 20,000 TCR beta sequences associated with HLA alleles at 0.05 false discovery rate. Segments of the TCR beta V type were, in most cases, productive about 87% or about 30% of the time in an earlier analysis. Diagnosis of cytomegalovirus status made by the classifier reportedly showed high specificity and sensitivity. Analysis was carried out at a later point, and it linked a missense DCLRE1C variant to TCR beta V- and J-gene trimming.

As for this clone: Its cognate antigen is unknown.

In germline, CDR1 is MNHEY, CDR2 SVGAGI. Trimming stripped 2 bases from V and 9 bases from J, with 11 bases between. This CDR3 is 13 amino acids long. The sequence was obtained from a man aged 50 to 59 in good health and CMV-seropositive. The sample consisted of PBMCs. The chain joins TRBV6-5 to TRBJ1-3; tentative D call: TRBD1 (5 bases). The CDR3 DNA reads TGTGCCAGCAGTTACAGGGAAGGGGCCACCATATATTTT. This translates into CASSYREGATIYF.